The source of this TCR beta chain is a study of cytomegalovirus exposure and HLA in healthy donors. With 10 bases clipped from V and 5 bases from J, the junction kept 5 bases outside the gene matches. This CDR3 spans 13 amino acids. Germline-derived CDR1 and CDR2 are LNHDA and SQIVND (reference sequence). Sequencing used immunoSEQ multiplex PCR; TCRdb keeps in-frame clones, though not all of them. Of about 140,000 clones listed, roughly 92% are singletons. Sequenced input: PBMCs. The TCR originated in a man aged 18 to 30 in good health and CMV-seronegative. The chain is built from TRBV19 and TRBJ2-5; 12 bases agree with TRBD2. DNA of the CDR3: TGTGCCACTAGCGGGAGGGCGTGGGAGACCCAGTACTTC. This sequence encodes CATSGRAWETQYF.